This T cell receptor (beta chain) was captured by sequencing in a study of T cells after yellow fever vaccination. About this clonotype itself: Its antigen is unidentified.

CDR3 size: 13 residues. V was shortened by 1 base and J by 9 bases, with 12 bases between the two germline ends. CDR1 is MGHDK and CDR2 is SYGVNS in the germline V gene. Findings and limits, study-wide: The study re-detected most primary-vaccination clones after the booster (96% CD4, 88% CD8). Though it reached lower strength, the secondary response hit its peak faster, day 5 versus 15. In FACS-sorted repertoires, abundant clonotypes from the bulk population could appear as contaminants.

5'RACE template switching added a universal primer site and UMIs to TCR cDNA. From the 5' RACE reads, TCRdb called clonotypes with MiXCR, one entry per CDR3 protein. The sample consists of hundreds of thousands of distinct CDR3 sequences, roughly an eighth of them appearing once. This sequence originates from a man in his late teens or twenties who received the YFV17D yellow fever vaccine. This sequence joins TRBV25-1 and TRBJ1-2; D unresolved. The source was CD4+ T cells sorted from PBMCs, collected 15 days after the yellow fever booster vaccination. In nucleotides, the CDR3 is TGTGCCAGCAGTGAATCATGGCCCCTGCGCTACACCTTC. Protein sequence: CASSESWPLRYTF.